This TCR beta chain was profiled in a study of blood T cell repertoires in COVID-19. Study-wide context: Italy, Spain and the United States were the sources of the convalescent and acute COVID-19 samples. T cells, B-cell-depleted T cells, or PBMCs provided the cDNA or gDNA that served as material.

Authors' methods: Using reference gene primer amplification, nucleated cell counts were estimated. The assay was immunoSEQ multiplex PCR, and TCRdb's table has in-frame clones only and misses some. Clone size and the V and J calls come from that table; the DNA yielded D and trimming. Here the sample spans roughly 90,000 clones, 70% to 85% being singletons. The V and J ends lost 2 bases and 0 bases respectively, with 14 bases between them. In germline, CDR1 is SEHNR, CDR2 FQNEAQ (reference sequence). The length of the CDR3 is 18 residues. The chain carries TRBV7-9 and TRBJ1-6; D is uncertain. Sequenced material: peripheral blood. The clonotype originates from a human donor in a cohort sampled during active COVID-19. The CDR3 protein is CASSLTRQMGSYNSPLHF. The CDR3 bases are TGTGCCAGCAGCTTAACCAGGCAGATGGGCTCCTATAATTCACCCCTCCACTTT.